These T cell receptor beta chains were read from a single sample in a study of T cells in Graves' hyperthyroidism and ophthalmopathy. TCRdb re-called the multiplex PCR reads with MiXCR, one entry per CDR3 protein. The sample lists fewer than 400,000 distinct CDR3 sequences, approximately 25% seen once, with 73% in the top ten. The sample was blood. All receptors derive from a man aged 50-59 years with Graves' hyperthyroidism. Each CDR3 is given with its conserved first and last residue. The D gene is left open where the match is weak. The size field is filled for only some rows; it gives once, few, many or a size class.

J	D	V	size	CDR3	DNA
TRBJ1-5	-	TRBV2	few	CASTGGGLGGQPQHF	TGTGCCAGCACTGGGGGGGGACTAGGCGGTCAGCCCCAGCATTTT
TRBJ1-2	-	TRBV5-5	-	CASSLDRALYGYTF	TGTGCCAGCAGCTTGGACAGGGCCCTCTATGGCTACACCTTC
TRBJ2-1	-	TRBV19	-	CASSMVGIYNEQFF	TGTGCCAGTAGTATGGTGGGAATCTACAATGAGCAGTTCTTC
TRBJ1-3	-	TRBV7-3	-	CASKVSGSSGNTIYF	TGTGCCAGCAAAGTATCCGGCAGCTCTGGAAACACCATATATTTT
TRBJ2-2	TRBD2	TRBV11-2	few	CASGQTSGSTGELFF	TGTGCCAGCGGCCAGACTAGCGGGAGTACCGGGGAGCTGTTTTTT
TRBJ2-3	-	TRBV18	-	CASSPGLGSDTQYF	TGTGCCAGCTCACCCGGACTCGGTTCTGATACGCAGTATTTT
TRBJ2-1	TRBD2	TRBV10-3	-	CAIREGTSGTNEQFF	TGTGCCATCAGGGAGGGGACTAGCGGGACCAATGAGCAGTTCTTC
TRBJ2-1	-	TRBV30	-	CACPSSGEGEQFF	TGTGCCTGCCCCTCTTCGGGGGAAGGGGAGCAGTTCTTC
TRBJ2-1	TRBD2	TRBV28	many	CASSFESGAPSSYNEQFF	TGTGCCAGCAGTTTTGAAAGCGGGGCACCGAGCTCCTACAATGAGCAGTTCTTC
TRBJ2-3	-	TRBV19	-	CASSMLGTGTDTQYF	TGTGCCAGTAGTATGCTAGGGACTGGCACAGATACGCAGTATTTT
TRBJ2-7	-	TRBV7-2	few	CASSLGRYSEQYF	TGTGCCAGCAGCTTAGGTCGGTATTCCGAGCAGTACTTC
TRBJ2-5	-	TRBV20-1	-	CSAVGPYQETQYF	TGCAGTGCTGTGGGGCCATACCAAGAGACCCAGTACTTC
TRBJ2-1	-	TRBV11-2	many	CASSLEVSGEQFF	TGTGCCAGCAGCTTAGAGGTTTCTGGGGAGCAGTTCTTC
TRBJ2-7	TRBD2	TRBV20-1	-	CSASPGLAGAYEQYF	TGCAGTGCTAGCCCCGGACTAGCGGGAGCCTACGAGCAGTACTTC
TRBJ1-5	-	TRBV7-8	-	CASSSNREQPQHF	TGTGCCAGCTCCTCAAACAGGGAACAGCCCCAGCATTTT
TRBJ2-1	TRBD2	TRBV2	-	CASSQLAKFF	TGTGCCAGCAGCCAACTAGCGAAGTTCTTC
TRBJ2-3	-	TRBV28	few	CASLDSSTDTQYF	TGTGCCAGCCTAGACAGTAGCACAGATACGCAGTATTTT
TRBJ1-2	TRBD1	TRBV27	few	CASSLAPGTGVGYTF	TGTGCCAGCAGTTTGGCCCCCGGGACAGGGGTCGGCTACACCTTC
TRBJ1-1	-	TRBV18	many	CASSPPSRTLNTEAFF	TGTGCCAGCTCACCACCGAGCAGGACGCTGAACACTGAAGCTTTCTTT
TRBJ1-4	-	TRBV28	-	CASSISGTDKVATNEKLFF	TGTGCCAGCAGTATCTCAGGGACGGACAAAGTTGCAACTAATGAAAAACTGTTTTTT